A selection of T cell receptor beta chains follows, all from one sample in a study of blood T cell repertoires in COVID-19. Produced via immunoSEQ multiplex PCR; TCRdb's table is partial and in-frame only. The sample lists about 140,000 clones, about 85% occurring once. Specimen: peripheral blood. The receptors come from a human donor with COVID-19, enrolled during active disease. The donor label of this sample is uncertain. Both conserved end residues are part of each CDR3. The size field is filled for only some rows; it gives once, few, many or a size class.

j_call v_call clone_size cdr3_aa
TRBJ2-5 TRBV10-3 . CAICASGQETQYF
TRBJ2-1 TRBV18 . CASSPRSGFQNEQFF
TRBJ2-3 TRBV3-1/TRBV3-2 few CASSWGSAAGRQDTQYF
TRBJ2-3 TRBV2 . CASSGGLAGGRTDTQYF
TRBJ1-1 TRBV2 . CASSDGMVWAGRTEAFF
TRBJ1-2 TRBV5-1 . CASSLLQGWNYGYTF
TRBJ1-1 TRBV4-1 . CASSNRTGGNTEAFF
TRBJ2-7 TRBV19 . CASGLAGSESYEQYF
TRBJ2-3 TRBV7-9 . CASSLTYTQYF
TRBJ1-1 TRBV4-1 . CASSPPGGGLAFF
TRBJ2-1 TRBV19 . CASSTWTGGGISNEQFF
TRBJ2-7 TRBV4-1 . CASSQGGGRSYEQYF
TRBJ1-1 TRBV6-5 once CASGSGQANTEAFF
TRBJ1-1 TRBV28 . CASSYTEAFF
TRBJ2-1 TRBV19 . CASRRLAGDDHEQFF
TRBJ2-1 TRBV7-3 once CASSLLSGNEQFF
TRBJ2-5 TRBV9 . CASSVGLAGGGGETQYF
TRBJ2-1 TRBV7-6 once CASSPRSSYVGEQFF
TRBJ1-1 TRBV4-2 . CASSQDRGAETEAFF
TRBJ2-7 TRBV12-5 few CASGPAGGLYEQYF
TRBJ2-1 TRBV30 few CAWSRTGTRYNEQFF
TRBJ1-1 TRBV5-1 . CASSPSGTGNTEAFF
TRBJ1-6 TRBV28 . CASLGGKSPLHF
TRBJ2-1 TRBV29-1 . CSVEDGLAGGLDEQFF
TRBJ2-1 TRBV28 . CASSSPSGQGFREQFF
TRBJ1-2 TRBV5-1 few CASSLGATYGYTF
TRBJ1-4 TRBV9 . CASSTHPAGPYEKLFF
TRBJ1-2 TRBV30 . CACSPAGRHGYTF
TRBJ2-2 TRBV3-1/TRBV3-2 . CASSLGTGWDTGELFF
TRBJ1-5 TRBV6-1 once CASSESGLSNQPQHF
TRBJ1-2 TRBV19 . CASSTGGTGYTF
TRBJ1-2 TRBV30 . CASHRDRAWAGYTF
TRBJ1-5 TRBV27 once CASSLSQGVGEHF
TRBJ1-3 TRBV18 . CASSPGPSGNTIYF
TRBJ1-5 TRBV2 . CASSPTVWGDNQPQHF
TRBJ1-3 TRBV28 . CASSFKEAGNTIYF
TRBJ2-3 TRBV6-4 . CASSRTSGSGSTDTQYF
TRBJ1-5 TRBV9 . CASSEGTDNQPQHF
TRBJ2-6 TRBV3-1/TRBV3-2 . CASSQMNYRGLDSGANVLTF
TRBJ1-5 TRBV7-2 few CASSLVSENQPQHF
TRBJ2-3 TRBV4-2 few CASSQVLLAGGPPLFTDTQYF
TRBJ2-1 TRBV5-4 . CASRLRGGSYNEQFF
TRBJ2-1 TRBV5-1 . CASSRGTSGDNEQFF
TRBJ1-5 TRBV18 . CASSPEAGGGQPQHF
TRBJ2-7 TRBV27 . CASSLLTSGTYEQYF
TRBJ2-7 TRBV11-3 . CASSLRDRVTYEQYF
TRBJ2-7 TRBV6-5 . CASSYDRVSYEQYF
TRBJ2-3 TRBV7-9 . CASSLTGADTQYF
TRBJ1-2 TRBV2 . CASSDRDINWGYTF
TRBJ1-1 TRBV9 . CASSVVLNTEAFF
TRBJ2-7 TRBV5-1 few CASSSNAYEQYF
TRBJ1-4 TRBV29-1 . CSVGGSPGANEKLFF
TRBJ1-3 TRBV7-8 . CASSRPGQGAGGNTIYF
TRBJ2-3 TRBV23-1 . CASSPLAGGPADTQYF
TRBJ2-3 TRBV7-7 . CASSLRQGTDTQYF
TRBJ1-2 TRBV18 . CASSLGQGNYGYTF